This T cell receptor (beta chain) was captured in a study of blood T cell repertoires in COVID-19. At the level of the study: The study drew acute and convalescent COVID-19 samples from the United States, Italy and Spain. T cells, B-cell-depleted T cells, or PBMCs provided the cDNA or gDNA that served as material.

Some clones are missing from TCRdb's copy, which holds only in-frame ones; the method was immunoSEQ multiplex PCR. Counted here are fewer than 200,000 clones, roughly 80% occurring once; the ten biggest clones make up under 10%. One Seattle source followed patients from active infection through their disease course. The TCR sequence derives from a woman in her sixties or seventies with COVID-19, enrolled during active disease. The sample comprised peripheral blood.

This CDR3 reads CAWSLGSNQPQHF. The CDR3 DNA sequence: TGTGCCTGGTCCCTCGGGAGCAATCAGCCCCAGCATTTT. The chain joins TRBV30 to TRBJ1-5; D uncertain. V lost 5 bases and J 1 base, leaving 9 bases between the germline ends. Germline V CDR1 and CDR2: GTSNPN, SVGIG (reference sequence). The CDR3 is made up of 13 amino acids.